Below are 4 T cell receptor beta chains sequenced from a single sample in a study of response to subunit inactivated influenza vaccine. From the RT-PCR reads, TCRdb called clonotypes with MiXCR, one entry per CDR3 protein. Of fewer than 550,000 distinct CDR3 sequences detected, about 25% appear once; the ten largest clones hold 1.5% to 2%. The material was CD4+ T cells sorted from PBMCs, obtained about 5 days after vaccination. The receptor source for this set is a man aged 50-60 years who received an inactivated influenza vaccine.

This clonotype showed up just once. The chain joins TRBV19 to TRBJ2-1; a possible D gene is TRBD2 (6 bases). With 7 bases removed from V and 2 bases from J, the gap between germline ends came to 15 bases. The CDR3 sequence is 15 residues long. Germline V gene lookup returns CDR1 LNHDA and CDR2 SQIVND (reference sequence). In nucleotides, the CDR3 is TGTGCCAGTACCCCCGGAGGAGGGACCTACAATGAGCAGTTCTTC. This codes for CASTPGGGTYNEQFF.

V and J are TRBV9 and TRBJ2-1; a weak D match, TRBD1 (6 bases). Trimming removed 0 bases from V and 8 bases from J, with 15 bases in between. CDR3 length equals 15 residues. Germline V CDR1 and CDR2: SGDLS, YYNGEE. The CDR3 here is CASSVGVKEGDEQFF. The DNA for the CDR3 is TGTGCCAGCAGCGTAGGGGTCAAAGAGGGGGATGAGCAGTTCTTC.

The CDR3 nucleotides are TGTGCCAGCAGCTTGTCGACTAGCGGGAGGACAGATACGCAGTATTTT. Amino acid sequence: CASSLSTSGRTDTQYF. This sequence joins TRBV5-6 and TRBJ2-3, with TRBD2 matching 13 bases. The CDR3 covers 16 residues. Germline-derived CDR1 and CDR2 are SGHDT and YYEEEE. V shed 1 base, J shed 3 bases, and the junction held 2 bases outside the gene matches.

V gene TRBV28 combines with J gene TRBJ2-1, with D uncertain. The V and J ends lost 6 bases and 5 bases respectively, with 11 bases between them. The CDR3 totals 13 residues. Germline V gene data show CDR1 as MDHEN and CDR2 as SYDVKM. The CDR3 DNA is TGTGCCAGCAGCACCCGACCCAACAATGAGCAGTTCTTC. Protein product: CASSTRPNNEQFF.